The 14 T cell receptor beta chains below all came from one sample that was sequenced in a study of T-cell reconstitution after alpha-beta-depleted transplantation in children. During its preparation, the TCRbeta library received unique molecular identifiers. From the PCR reads, TCRdb called clonotypes with MiXCR, one entry per CDR3 protein. The repertoire consists of 550,000 to 800,000 distinct CDR3 sequences, with around 13% occurring once and the leading ten covering 0.79%. The sample in question was PBMCs, obtained before TCRalphabeta/CD19-depleted stem cell transplant. Source of these receptors: a girl aged 2 to 9 with congenital amegakaryocytic thrombocytopenia, due to receive a stem cell transplant.

This clonotype was seen repeatedly, ten times or more. This chain connects TRBV19 to TRBJ2-5, with 10 bases that match TRBD2. The V gene's germline CDR1 is LNHDA and CDR2 SQIVND (reference sequence). J was trimmed by 5 bases and V by 7 bases; bases with no gene match: 10. This CDR3 contains 15 residues. In nucleotides, the CDR3 is TGTGCCAGTATGGAGTTAGCGGGAGGTTTGGAGACCCAGTACTTC. It translates to CASMELAGGLETQYF. The full variable domain, completed using reference TRBV19 and TRBJ2-5, is DGGITQSPKYLFRKEGQNVTLSCEQNLNHDAMYWYRQDPGQGLRLIYYSQIVNDFQKGDIAEGYSVSREKKESFPLTVTSAQKNPTAFYLCASMELAGGLETQYFGPGTRLLVL.

This clonotype was detected many times. This sequence joins TRBV5-1 and TRBJ2-7; D is unresolved. Trimming took off 4 bases at V and 2 bases at J, with 13 bases between the two ends. CDR3 length equals 14 residues. Germline assignment: CDR1 SGHRS and CDR2 YFSETQ. The CDR3 DNA follows: TGCGCCAGCAGCATCCCGGGTCCAACCTACGAGCAGTACTTC. It is translated as CASSIPGPTYEQYF. Full variable domain (outside the CDR3, taken from reference TRBV5-1 and TRBJ2-7): KAGVTQTPRYLIKTRGQQVTLSCSPISGHRSVSWYQQTPGQGLQFLFEYFSETQRNKGNFPGRFSGRQFSNSRSEMNVSTLELGDSALYLCASSIPGPTYEQYFGPGTRLTVT.

V usage is TRBV12-3 or TRBV12-4 and J usage is TRBJ2-7; maybe TRBD2 (5 bases). Deletions cut 6 bases from V and 0 bases from J, with 12 bases between. The CDR3 runs to 14 residues. The CDR3, as DNA: TGTGCCAGCAGCGACGGGGTCAGCTCCTACGAGCAGTACTTC. Amino acid sequence: CASSDGVSSYEQYF.

This clonotype was seen at least ten times. The rearrangement links TRBV12-3 or TRBV12-4 to TRBJ2-5; tentatively, D is TRBD1 (5 bases). V gave up 3 bases and J gave up 5 bases, with 10 bases separating them. CDR3 length: 13 amino acids. CDR3 sequence reads: CASSFAGMETQYF. The CDR3 bases are TGTGCCAGCAGTTTCGCAGGGATGGAGACCCAGTACTTC.

This clonotype has at least ten counts. The rearrangement links TRBV5-1 to TRBJ1-1, with D unclear. The CDR3 length is 17 residues. CDR1 and CDR2 (germline): SGHRS, YFSETQ. Deletions cut 3 bases from V and 2 bases from J, with 20 bases between. The CDR3 coding sequence is TGCGCCAGCAGCTCCCCCCGTGGGCAGATGGGAAACACTGAAGCTTTCTTT. Its translation is CASSSPRGQMGNTEAFF.

This sequence joins TRBV27 and TRBJ2-2, with D uncertain. Deletions cut 6 bases from V and 0 bases from J, with 11 bases between. Germline V gives CDR1 MNHEY, CDR2 SMNVEV (reference sequence). CDR3 length: 15 amino acids. CDR3 sequence reads: CASSFPSANTGELFF. The DNA of the CDR3 is TGTGCCAGCAGCTTTCCGTCCGCGAACACCGGGGAGCTGTTTTTT.

Many counts were recorded for this clonotype. This chain joins TRBV20-1 and TRBJ2-1; 7 nucleotides match TRBD2. CDR3 size: 15 residues. Losses at the gene ends were 6 bases for V and 0 bases for J; bases not matched to a gene: 8. The germline gives CDR1 DFQATT, CDR2 SNEGSKA (reference sequence). CDR3 nucleotides: TGCAGTGCGCCTCGGGGCGGGAGCTCCTACAATGAGCAGTTCTTC. It yields the protein CSAPRGGSSYNEQFF.

This chain joins TRBV5-1 and TRBJ2-3; the D is unclear. Germline CDR1 SGHRS, CDR2 YFSETQ. Trimming took 0 bases from V and 6 from J, leaving 11 bases between them. The length of the CDR3 is 14 residues. CDR3 DNA: TGCGCCAGCAGCTTGGTCGGCTCCCCGGATACGCAGTATTTT. It encodes CASSLVGSPDTQYF.

At least ten counts were recorded for this clonotype. The chain carries TRBV20-1 and TRBJ2-5; TRBD2 aligns across 9 bases. CDR1 is DFQATT, CDR2 SNEGSKA, per germline (reference sequence). The trim removed 2 bases at V and 11 bases at J, leaving 3 bases unmatched. This CDR3 spans 11 amino acids. The CDR3 sequence is CSARTGLAQYF. The CDR3, as DNA: TGCAGTGCTAGAACGGGACTAGCACAGTACTTC.

As for this clonotype: A much bigger clone sits one base away, suggesting this may be a read error. The chain uses TRBV7-8 and TRBJ2-7; D not resolved. The germline gives CDR1 SGHVS, CDR2 FQNEAQ. The CDR3 is made up of 14 amino acids. CDR3 region: CASGLSLLAYEQYF. As DNA, the CDR3 is TGTGCCAGCGGCTTAAGTTTACTTGCCTACGAGCAGTACTTC.

This clonotype showed up many times. The chain uses TRBV12-3 or TRBV12-4 and TRBJ1-5; D not certain. The V and J ends lost 3 bases and 7 bases respectively, with 4 bases between them. The CDR3 is 11 residues long. The CDR3: CASSFGQPQHF. The CDR3, as DNA: TGTGCCAGCAGTTTCGGGCAGCCCCAGCATTTT.

The chain recombines TRBV6-2 or TRBV6-3 with TRBJ2-3, with D tentatively TRBD1 (5 bases). Trimming stripped 5 bases from V and 2 bases from J, with 14 bases between. The CDR3 totals 15 residues. The germline V gene has CDR1 MNHEY and CDR2 SVGEGT. The CDR3 DNA sequence: TGTGCCAGCAGTCCCAGACGGACAACCACAGATACGCAGTATTTT. Translating gives CASSPRRTTTDTQYF.

This clonotype has ten or more counts. This chain uses TRBV20-1 with TRBJ1-5, with 10 bases aligning to TRBD1. The length of the CDR3 is 14 residues. Germline CDR1 DFQATT, CDR2 SNEGSKA (reference sequence). The CDR3 region has the DNA TGCAGCGCAACCGGGACAGGGGCAGATCAGCCCCAGCATTTT. This codes for CSATGTGADQPQHF.

In this sample, this clonotype turned up a few times. This chain joins TRBV10-3 and TRBJ1-6; no firm D call. CDR1 is ENHRY, CDR2 SYGVKD, per germline. The CDR3 is 15 amino acids. V lost 3 bases and J lost 2, with 8 bases in between. In nucleotides, the CDR3 is TGTGCCATCAGTGAAGGGCGGCCCTATAATTCACCCCTCCACTTT. This codes for CAISEGRPYNSPLHF.